Shown below are 9 T cell receptor beta chains from a single sample sequenced in a study of read filtering for tumor transcriptome and immune sequencing. The library was built from about 0.4 ug RNA with molecular barcoded adaptors for alpha/delta and beta/gamma chains. From the reads, TCRdb called clonotypes with MiXCR, one entry per CDR3 protein. The sample lists about 50,000 distinct CDR3 sequences; around 21% were seen once. The source material was a population of CD138-negative cells sorted from bone marrow. The receptors come from a donor at least 40 years old with multiple myeloma.

Note on this clonotype: The junction departs from germline at one end; a sequencing error may be responsible. V is TRBV10-1 and J is TRBJ2-5; 15 positions match TRBD2. Germline CDR1 WNHNN, CDR2 SYGVQD (reference sequence). This CDR3 spans 16 amino acids. CDR3 nucleotides: TGCGCCGGCAGTGTCGGACTAGCGGGAGGGCAGGAGACCCAGTACTTC. Amino acids: CAGSVGLAGGQETQYF.

This clonotype was picked up many times. The rearrangement links TRBV27 to TRBJ2-7, with 7 bases identical to TRBD2. The germline V gene has CDR1 MNHEY and CDR2 SMNVEV (reference sequence). Trimming cost V 10 bases and J 1 base; bases outside gene matches: 10. This CDR3 region has 14 residues. The CDR3 DNA follows: TGTGCCACAGCTGAGCGGGACGGGTCCTACGAGCAGTACTTC. Translation: CATAERDGSYEQYF.

This clonotype was found many times. V gene TRBV20-1 combines with J gene TRBJ2-1, with 7 bases identical to TRBD2. Trimming took 1 base from V and 5 from J; bases not matched to a gene: 5. Germline CDR1 reads DFQATT; CDR2 reads SNEGSKA (reference sequence). The CDR3 is 14 residues long. Here the CDR3 DNA reads TGCAGTGCTAGAGGGACTAGTGCTCACAATGAGCAGTTCTTC. Amino acids: CSARGTSAHNEQFF.

The rearrangement joins TRBV2 to TRBJ2-4; 7 bases are a match to TRBD1. V was pared by 6 bases and J by 0 bases, with 5 bases of the junction left unmatched. The CDR3 extends over 15 amino acids. Germline V lookup: CDR1 SNHLY, CDR2 FYNNEI. CDR3 sequence: CASSRDSLAKNIQYF. The CDR3 DNA reads as TGTGCCAGCAGCCGGGACAGCTTAGCCAAAAACATTCAGTACTTC.

This clonotype came up many times. This chain joins TRBV11-2 and TRBJ2-2; D tentatively fits TRBD1 or TRBD2 (5 bases each). The germline V gene encodes CDR1 SGHAT and CDR2 FQNNGV. This CDR3 region has 15 residues. Trimming pared 2 bases from V and 5 bases from J, leaving 12 bases between. The CDR3, as DNA: TGTGCCAGCAGCTTAAATTCTGGGGGTACCGGGGAGCTGTTTTTT. It specifies CASSLNSGGTGELFF.

There are many counts of this clonotype. This chain joins TRBV6-2 or TRBV6-3 and TRBJ2-3; 10 bases fit TRBD2. There are 17 residues in the CDR3. J lost 4 bases, V lost 4 bases, and 11 bases had no gene match. CDR1 and CDR2 from the germline V gene are MNHEY and SVGEGT. CDR3 in amino acids: CASSSPFFGLAADTQYF. The CDR3 DNA follows: TGTGCCAGCAGTTCTCCATTCTTTGGACTAGCGGCAGATACGCAGTATTTT.

This clonotype was counted many times. This chain joins TRBV5-1 and TRBJ1-2, with 8 bases aligning to TRBD1. This CDR3 has 15 amino acids. Unmatched junction bases numbered 8, after V lost 3 bases and J lost 4 bases. Germline-derived CDR1 and CDR2 are SGHRS and YFSETQ. The DNA for the CDR3 is TGCGCCAGCAGCTCTCAAGGTGGGACAGGCTATGGCTACACCTTC. Translating it yields CASSSQGGTGYGYTF.

This clonotype was counted at least ten times. This sequence joins TRBV10-2 and TRBJ2-1; 12 bases are shared with TRBD2. The CDR3 covers 14 residues. Germline lookup yields CDR1 WSHSY and CDR2 SAAADI. With 8 bases clipped from V and 7 bases from J, the junction kept 6 bases outside the gene matches. The CDR3 sequence is CASSTSGSLNEQFF. The CDR3 DNA reads TGCGCCAGCTCGACTAGCGGGAGCTTGAATGAGCAGTTCTTC.

Ten or more counts support this clonotype. The chain combines TRBV7-9 with TRBJ2-2; D may be TRBD1 (6 bases). The CDR3 is made up of 16 amino acids. Germline lookup yields CDR1 SEHNR and CDR2 FQNEAQ (reference sequence). Trimming cost V 3 bases and J 0 bases, with 11 bases left between them. DNA for the CDR3: TGTGCCAGCAGCTTCGCCGGACAGACGAACACCGGGGAGCTGTTTTTT. Protein: CASSFAGQTNTGELFF. Supplemented by reference TRBV7-9 and TRBJ2-2, the full variable domain reads DTGVSQNPRHKITKRGQNVTFRCDPISEHNRLYWYRQTLGQGPEFLTYFQNEAQLEKSRLLSDRFSAERPKGSFSTLEIQRTEQGDSAMYLCASSFAGQTNTGELFFGEGSRLTVL.